These 31 T cell receptor beta chains came from one sample sequenced in a study of T cell responses to AZD1222 COVID-19 vaccine. Only in-frame clones appear in the TCRdb table, and some are missing; sequencing was by immunoSEQ multiplex PCR. The profile covers 95,000 to 130,000 clones, with approximately 83% appearing a single time and 3.9% taken by the ten largest. The specimen comprised peripheral blood, sampled on day 0 of MenACWY control vaccination. Receptors originate from an adult in good health.

The J gene is TRBJ2-2, the V gene TRBV7-9; D unresolved. Germline V gene sequence: CDR1 SEHNR, CDR2 FQNEAQ (reference sequence). The CDR3 spans 15 residues. V gave up 7 bases and J gave up 2 bases, with 14 bases separating them. The CDR3 coding sequence is TGTGCCAGCATCGTCGGCACTATTAACACCGGGGAGCTGTTTTTT. Protein sequence: CASIVGTINTGELFF.

The rearrangement joins TRBV4-1 to TRBJ2-1; TRBD2 matches at 8 bases. The CDR3 has 17 residues. Losses at the gene ends were 3 bases for V and 3 bases for J; bases not matched to a gene: 10. Per the germline V gene, CDR1 is MGHRA and CDR2 is YSYEKL. This chain's CDR3 is CASSHKRASGGYNEQFF. The CDR3 nucleotides are TGCGCCAGCAGCCACAAGAGAGCAAGCGGGGGCTACAATGAGCAGTTCTTC.

The gene calls are TRBV30 and TRBJ2-2; 7 nucleotides align to TRBD1. The germline V gene has CDR1 GTSNPN and CDR2 SVGIG (reference sequence). The trim removed 3 bases at V and 2 bases at J, leaving 9 bases unmatched. The CDR3 is 16 amino acids. The CDR3 DNA reads as TGTGCCTGGAGAAGTTGGGCAGGGGGAAACACCGGGGAGCTGTTTTTT. It yields the protein CAWRSWAGGNTGELFF.

The chain employs TRBV7-2 and TRBJ2-2; no clear D gene. This CDR3 is 14 amino acids long. Trimming shortened V by 0 bases and J by 6 bases, and 8 bases separated the two germline ends. Germline V gives CDR1 SGHTA, CDR2 FQGNSA. Here the CDR3 DNA reads TGTGCCAGCAGCTTAGCGTCTGGACCCGGGGAGCTGTTTTTT. It specifies CASSLASGPGELFF. The complete variable domain, with remaining parts taken from reference TRBV7-2 and TRBJ2-2, reads GAGVSQSPSNKVTEKGKDVELRCDPISGHTALYWYRQSLGQGLEFLIYFQGNSAPDKSGLPSDRFSAERTGGSVSTLTIQRTQQEDSAVYLCASSLASGPGELFFGEGSRLTVL.

The gene calls are TRBV15 and TRBJ1-3; D uncertain. Germline lookup yields CDR1 LNHNV and CDR2 YYDKDF (reference sequence). V lost 6 bases and J lost 4, with 19 bases in between. The CDR3 is 16 amino acids. This CDR3 reads CATSPLPGPQGNTIYF. The CDR3 DNA sequence: TGTGCCACCAGTCCCTTGCCTGGCCCTCAAGGAAACACCATATATTTT.

The genes are TRBV7-9 and TRBJ2-1; 8 bases map to TRBD1. The trim removed 5 bases at V and 5 bases at J, leaving 5 bases unmatched. Per the germline V gene, CDR1 is SEHNR and CDR2 is FQNEAQ (reference sequence). This CDR3 is built from 14 residues. The CDR3 sequence is CASSQGTGDNEQFF. CDR3 in DNA: TGTGCCAGCAGCCAAGGGACAGGAGACAATGAGCAGTTCTTC.

V is TRBV28 and J is TRBJ2-5; D is ambiguous. Germline V gives CDR1 MDHEN, CDR2 SYDVKM. V lost 2 bases to trimming and J lost 5 bases, with 9 bases between them. The CDR3 sequence is 13 residues long. As DNA, the CDR3 is TGTGCCAGCAGTTTACCGAACGGGGAGACCCAGTACTTC. This gives the protein CASSLPNGETQYF.

Concerning this clone itself: Its ends do not fully match the called genes, so a read error is possible. The chain combines TRBV6-1 with TRBJ1-2; TRBD1 might be the D (6 bases). The CDR3 sequence is 14 residues long. Germline loops: CDR1 MNHNS, CDR2 SASEGT. CDR3 sequence (DNA): TGTGCCAGCAGTCAAGCAGGGGTCGGCTATGGCTACACCTTC. This gives the protein CASSQAGVGYGYTF.

The gene calls are TRBV28 and TRBJ1-5, with a possible D match to TRBD1 (5 bases). Germline V CDR1 and CDR2: MDHEN, SYDVKM. The CDR3 contains 14 residues. Trimming stripped 7 bases from V and 8 bases from J, with 18 bases between. Written as DNA, the CDR3 is TGTGCCAGCAACCCAGGGAGGATGTTGAAGCCCCAGCATTTT. It codes for CASNPGRMLKPQHF.

V is TRBV5-6 and J is TRBJ2-3; TRBD1 matches at 9 bases. The CDR3 has 15 residues. CDR1 is SGHDT and CDR2 is YYEEEE in the germline V gene. The V segment lost 1 base and the J segment 4 bases; nucleotides outside the gene matches: 4. This CDR3 reads CASSLWDRDADTQYF. The CDR3 coding sequence is TGTGCCAGCAGCTTGTGGGACAGGGACGCAGATACGCAGTATTTT.

The J gene is TRBJ2-2, the V gene TRBV7-8; 9 bases are shared with TRBD1. This CDR3 comprises 17 residues. The ends lost 1 base at V and 5 bases at J; junction bases unmatched: 8. Germline V lookup: CDR1 SGHVS, CDR2 FQNEAQ. This CDR3 is CASSLVLYRGLTGELFF. The CDR3 coding sequence is TGTGCCAGCAGCTTAGTGTTGTACAGGGGGCTTACCGGGGAGCTGTTTTTT.

Concerning this clone itself: In the same sample, other DNA sequences code for this CDR3. This chain joins TRBV28 and TRBJ2-3; a possible D gene is TRBD2 (5 bases). Looked up from germline, CDR1 is MDHEN and CDR2 is SYDVKM. The V end lost 3 bases, the J end lost 1 base, and 8 bases lay between the germline ends. The length of the CDR3 is 14 residues. CDR3 protein: CASSFLSGTDTQYF. The CDR3 DNA is TGTGCCAGCAGTTTTCTTAGCGGCACAGATACGCAGTATTTT.

This sequence joins TRBV5-1 and TRBJ2-5; 7 positions agree with TRBD1. Trimming removed 3 bases from V and 5 bases from J; junction bases left unmatched: 10. This CDR3 has 15 residues. The germline V gene has CDR1 SGHRS and CDR2 YFSETQ. The CDR3 region is CASSSPPDREETQYF. The DNA of the CDR3 is TGCGCCAGCAGCTCCCCCCCCGACAGGGAGGAGACCCAGTACTTC.

This clone showed up just once. The V gene is TRBV4-2, the J gene TRBJ1-3, with a tentative D call TRBD1 (5 bases). Germline V gene data show CDR1 as LGHNA and CDR2 as YNFKEQ. V shed 1 base and J shed 0 bases, with 13 bases lying between them. The CDR3 has 17 amino acids. CDR3: CASSQALGTTSGNTIYF. The CDR3, as DNA: TGTGCCAGCAGCCAAGCCCTAGGGACCACCTCTGGAAACACCATATATTTT.

This chain uses TRBV12-5 with TRBJ1-3, with TRBD1 identical over 7 bases. V lost 7 bases, J lost 6 bases, and 6 bases stayed unmatched. CDR1 is LGHNT and CDR2 is FRNRAP in the germline V gene. The CDR3 covers 13 residues. The CDR3: CASASGTENTIYF. CDR3 coding DNA: TGTGCTAGTGCCTCCGGGACAGAAAACACCATATATTTT. The complete variable domain, with remaining parts taken from reference TRBV12-5 and TRBJ1-3, reads DARVTQTPRHKVTEMGQEVTMRCQPILGHNTVFWYRQTMMQGLELLAYFRNRAPLDDSGMPKDRFSAEMPDATLATLKIQPSEPRDSAVYFCASASGTENTIYFGEGSWLTVV.

CDR3 sequence reads: CASSPAGFSNQPQHF. The CDR3 DNA reads as TGTGCCAGCAGCCCCGCGGGGTTTAGCAATCAGCCCCAGCATTTT. The rearrangement uses TRBV5-6 and TRBJ1-5; D ambiguous. Per the germline V gene, CDR1 is SGHDT and CDR2 is YYEEEE. Trimming cost V 4 bases and J 0 bases, with 11 bases left between them. There are 15 residues in the CDR3. The variable domain in full, with the rest retrieved from reference TRBV5-6 and TRBJ1-5, is DAGVTQSPTHLIKTRGQQVTLRCSPKSGHDTVSWYQQALGQGPQFIFQYYEEEERQRGNFPDRFSGHQFPNYSSELNVNALLLGDSALYLCASSPAGFSNQPQHFGDGTRLSIL.

The CDR3 here is CASSLQGTGELFF. CDR3 DNA: TGTGCCAGCAGCTTACAGGGGACCGGGGAGCTGTTTTTT. The chain carries TRBV7-9 and TRBJ2-2; possibly TRBD1 for D (6 bases). CDR1 is SEHNR, CDR2 FQNEAQ, per germline (reference sequence). The germline V and J ends were trimmed by 2 bases and 5 bases, with 6 bases remaining between them. There are 13 residues in the CDR3.

The J gene is TRBJ1-6, the V gene TRBV5-4; D may be TRBD1 (6 bases). The V end was cut by 6 bases, the J end by 5 bases, with 21 bases between. CDR3 length: 17 residues. Per the germline V gene, CDR1 is SGHNT and CDR2 is YYREEE (reference sequence). The CDR3 sequence is CASTPGGGAGDNSPLHF. In DNA, the CDR3 is TGTGCCAGCACTCCCGGCGGGGGCGCAGGTGATAATTCACCCCTCCACTTT.

The J gene is TRBJ2-7, the V gene TRBV5-5; D gene ambiguous. This CDR3 contains 12 residues. V was shortened by 4 bases and J by 5 bases, with 10 bases between the two germline ends. Per the germline V gene, CDR1 is SGHKS and CDR2 is YYEKEE (reference sequence). For the CDR3, the DNA is TGTGCCAGCAGCCTTGGTCGGAACGAGCAGTACTTC. Protein sequence: CASSLGRNEQYF.

This sequence joins TRBV4-3 and TRBJ2-1; D is perhaps TRBD1 (6 bases). Trimming took 2 bases from V and 3 from J, leaving 11 bases between them. Looked up from germline, CDR1 is LGHNA and CDR2 is YSLEER. The CDR3 extends over 15 amino acids. In DNA, the CDR3 is TGCGCCAGCAGCCAAATGACAGGATTCTACAATGAGCAGTTCTTC. It yields the protein CASSQMTGFYNEQFF.

The CDR3, as DNA: TGTGCCAGTAGTTCCCTTAGCGGGGGCAAAGAGACCCAGTACTTC. Translation: CASSSLSGGKETQYF. The chain uses TRBV19 and TRBJ2-5, with TRBD2 identical over 9 bases. Germline CDR1 reads LNHDA; CDR2 reads SQIVND (reference sequence). With 5 bases clipped from V and 3 bases from J, the junction kept 7 bases outside the gene matches. The CDR3 totals 15 residues.

J is TRBJ2-7 and V is TRBV28, with 13 bases that match TRBD2. CDR1 MDHEN and CDR2 SYDVKM come from the germline V gene. V gave up 3 bases and J gave up 4 bases; unmatched junction bases: 12. This CDR3 spans 18 amino acids. The CDR3 nucleotides are TGTGCCAGCAGTTTTTTTGGCGGGACTAGCGGGGTTCGGTACGAGCAGTACTTC. It specifies CASSFFGGTSGVRYEQYF. The variable domain in full, completed from reference TRBV28 and TRBJ2-7, reads DVKVTQSSRYLVKRTGEKVFLECVQDMDHENMFWYRQDPGLGLRLIYFSYDVKMKEKGDIPEGYSVSREKKERFSLILESASTNQTSMYLCASSFFGGTSGVRYEQYFGPGTRLTVT.

This clone is a singleton in its sample. The V and J genes are TRBV6-2 or TRBV6-3 and TRBJ2-7; D might be TRBD2 (5 bases). Germline V gives CDR1 MNHEY, CDR2 SVGEGT. The CDR3 runs to 12 residues. V was shortened by 6 bases and J by 7 bases, with 13 bases between the two germline ends. CDR3 sequence reads: CASSRTSIEQYF. As DNA, the CDR3 is TGTGCCAGCAGCCGGACTTCCATTGAGCAGTACTTC.

This chain joins TRBV7-2 and TRBJ2-7; 10 bases match TRBD1. The V and J ends lost 7 bases and 1 base, in that order; junction bases with no gene match: 7. The CDR3 contains 15 residues. Germline lookup yields CDR1 SGHTA and CDR2 FQGNSA. CDR3 sequence: CASKQGQGSSYEQYF. As DNA, the CDR3 is TGTGCCAGCAAACAGGGACAGGGGTCTTCCTACGAGCAGTACTTC. Supplemented by reference TRBV7-2 and TRBJ2-7, the full variable domain reads GAGVSQSPSNKVTEKGKDVELRCDPISGHTALYWYRQSLGQGLEFLIYFQGNSAPDKSGLPSDRFSAERTGGSVSTLTIQRTQQEDSAVYLCASKQGQGSSYEQYFGPGTRLTVT.

The chain carries TRBV28 and TRBJ1-2; weak D call: TRBD1 (5 bases). CDR1 and CDR2 from the germline V gene are MDHEN and SYDVKM. The V and J ends lost 3 bases and 3 bases respectively, with 17 bases between them. The CDR3 is 16 residues long. The DNA of the CDR3 is TGTGCCAGCAGTTTGGCGCAGGGCCAGGGTTACTATGGCTACACCTTC. It translates to CASSLAQGQGYYGYTF.

V is TRBV6-5 and J is TRBJ2-7, with D possibly TRBD2 on 7 matching bases. V was clipped by 7 bases and J by 5 bases, with 18 bases between them. The CDR3 runs to 14 residues. Germline CDR1 MNHEY, CDR2 SVGAGI. The CDR3 bases are TGTGCCAGCACCCTATCCGGCGGGGGCCACGAGCAGTACTTC. Translation gives CASTLSGGGHEQYF.

This clone turned up a few times. The chain links TRBV7-2 to TRBJ2-3; unclear D gene. CDR3 size: 15 residues. The V and J ends lost 1 base and 0 bases respectively, with 8 bases between them. The germline gives CDR1 SGHTA, CDR2 FQGNSA. CDR3 DNA: TGTGCCAGCAGCTTAGATGGAGAAAGCACAGATACGCAGTATTTT. Translation: CASSLDGESTDTQYF.

This chain connects TRBV4-3 to TRBJ2-3; D call uncertain. From germline, CDR1 is LGHNA and CDR2 YSLEER. With 1 base removed from V and 4 bases from J, the gap between germline ends came to 6 bases. This CDR3 comprises 13 residues. The chain's CDR3 is CASSQGLADTQYF. CDR3 nucleotides: TGCGCCAGCAGCCAAGGTTTAGCAGATACGCAGTATTTT.

The CDR3 is CAWSRGQGAREQYF. As DNA, the CDR3 is TGTGCCTGGAGTCGAGGACAGGGGGCCCGCGAGCAGTACTTC. V and J are TRBV30 and TRBJ2-7; 11 bases line up with TRBD1. The germline gives CDR1 GTSNPN, CDR2 SVGIG (reference sequence). CDR3 size: 14 residues. The junction had 6 bases not matched to a gene; V was cut back by 2 bases and J by 6 bases.

The J gene is TRBJ1-3, the V gene TRBV13; D unclear. V gave up 0 bases and J gave up 0 bases, with 6 bases separating them. The germline CDR1 and CDR2 sequences are PRHDT and FYEKMQ (reference sequence). This CDR3 region has 15 residues. CDR3 sequence (DNA): TGTGCCAGCAGCTTAGGCCGGAGCTCTGGAAACACCATATATTTT. Translated: CASSLGRSSGNTIYF.

The rearrangement links TRBV6-4 to TRBJ2-5, with D uncertain. Germline V gene lookup returns CDR1 MRHNA and CDR2 SNTAGT. CDR3 length: 13 residues. Trimming shortened V by 1 base and J by 7 bases, and 10 bases separated the two germline ends. CDR3 sequence reads: CASSDFPGGTQYF. The CDR3 DNA reads as TGTGCCAGCAGTGACTTTCCGGGTGGGACCCAGTACTTC.